Following are 9 T cell receptor beta chains from one sample sequenced in a study of T cell responses to AZD1222 COVID-19 vaccine. The method was immunoSEQ multiplex PCR; TCRdb's version includes in-frame clones alone and lacks a portion of them. The sample consists of roughly 150,000 clones, just over 90% of them appearing once. Sequenced here: peripheral blood, sampled 28 days after the second AZD1222 dose. Source of these receptors: an adult who received the AZD1222 COVID-19 vaccine.

The count of this clone is one. The chain uses TRBV10-3 and TRBJ1-5, with D perhaps TRBD1 (5 bases). V was shortened by 0 bases and J by 7 bases, with 13 bases between the two germline ends. The CDR3 extends over 15 amino acids. Germline V gives CDR1 ENHRY, CDR2 SYGVKD. The CDR3 region has the DNA TGTGCCATCAGTGAGTCCTTGGGGGAGGGACAGCCCCAGCATTTT. The encoded protein is CAISESLGEGQPQHF.

The chain carries TRBV13 and TRBJ1-1; no reliable D call. Per germline, CDR1 PRHDT and CDR2 FYEKMQ (reference sequence). The CDR3 covers 12 residues. Trimming shortened V by 2 bases and J by 1 base, and 2 bases separated the two germline ends. CDR3 nucleotides: TGTGCCAGCAGCTTATGGAACACTGAAGCTTTCTTT. Translating gives CASSLWNTEAFF.

This CDR3 reads CASSTDKSSEAFF. CDR3 DNA: TGTGCCAGCTCAACCGACAAAAGCTCTGAAGCTTTCTTT. This chain joins TRBV18 and TRBJ1-1; D ambiguous. The germline gives CDR1 KGHSH, CDR2 LQKENI. CDR3 length: 13 amino acids. Trimming took 5 bases from V and 6 from J, leaving 13 bases between them.

The rearrangement uses TRBV29-1 and TRBJ1-1; D remains ambiguous. Trimming took off 1 base at V and 2 bases at J, with 11 bases between the two ends. Germline CDR1 and CDR2: SQVTM and ANQGSEA. The CDR3 is 14 amino acids. The CDR3 nucleotides are TGCAGCGTTGAAGCACATGGGGTTAACACTGAAGCTTTCTTT. It yields the protein CSVEAHGVNTEAFF.

This clone came up once. V is TRBV20-1 and J is TRBJ2-7, with a weak D call TRBD2 (5 bases). Germline CDR1 reads DFQATT; CDR2 reads SNEGSKA (reference sequence). Trimming cost V 3 bases and J 6 bases, with 9 bases left between them. This CDR3 contains 11 residues. For the CDR3, the DNA is TGCAGTGCTAGCCAACTAGGCGAGCAGTACTTC. Its translation is CSASQLGEQYF.

The chain joins TRBV5-4 to TRBJ2-7; D not resolved. Germline lookup yields CDR1 SGHNT and CDR2 YYREEE (reference sequence). Trimming removed 4 bases from V and 1 base from J, with 9 bases in between. This CDR3 has 13 residues. Here the CDR3 DNA reads TGTGCCAGCAGCCCAGGACCGTCCTACGAGCAGTACTTC. Translation: CASSPGPSYEQYF.

V gene TRBV9 combines with J gene TRBJ2-1; perhaps TRBD1 as D (7 bases). This CDR3 is built from 15 residues. CDR1 and CDR2 (germline): SGDLS, YYNGEE. V lost 4 bases to trimming and J lost 1 base, with 12 bases between them. CDR3 bases: TGTGCCAGCAGCACGGGGGACAGTTCCTACAATGAGCAGTTCTTC. As protein: CASSTGDSSYNEQFF.

The chain carries TRBV6-7 and TRBJ1-4; D is uncertain. TRBV6-7 is filed as an ORF, its function uncertain. V was shortened by 9 bases and J by 1 base, with 30 bases between the two germline ends. The CDR3 runs 20 residues. CDR3 DNA: TGTGCCAGGAACGGGCGTATGAAAACGAGAACTGGGCTAACTAATGAAAAACTGTTTTTT. Translating it yields CARNGRMKTRTGLTNEKLFF.

V is TRBV12-5 and J is TRBJ1-6; the D gene is possibly TRBD1 (6 bases). CDR1 and CDR2 (germline): LGHNT, FRNRAP. The CDR3 sequence is 14 residues long. Deletions cut 3 bases from V and 9 bases from J, with 12 bases between. The chain's CDR3 is CASGLGGFGSPLHF. The CDR3 DNA is TGTGCTAGTGGTTTAGGGGGGTTCGGTTCACCCCTCCACTTT.